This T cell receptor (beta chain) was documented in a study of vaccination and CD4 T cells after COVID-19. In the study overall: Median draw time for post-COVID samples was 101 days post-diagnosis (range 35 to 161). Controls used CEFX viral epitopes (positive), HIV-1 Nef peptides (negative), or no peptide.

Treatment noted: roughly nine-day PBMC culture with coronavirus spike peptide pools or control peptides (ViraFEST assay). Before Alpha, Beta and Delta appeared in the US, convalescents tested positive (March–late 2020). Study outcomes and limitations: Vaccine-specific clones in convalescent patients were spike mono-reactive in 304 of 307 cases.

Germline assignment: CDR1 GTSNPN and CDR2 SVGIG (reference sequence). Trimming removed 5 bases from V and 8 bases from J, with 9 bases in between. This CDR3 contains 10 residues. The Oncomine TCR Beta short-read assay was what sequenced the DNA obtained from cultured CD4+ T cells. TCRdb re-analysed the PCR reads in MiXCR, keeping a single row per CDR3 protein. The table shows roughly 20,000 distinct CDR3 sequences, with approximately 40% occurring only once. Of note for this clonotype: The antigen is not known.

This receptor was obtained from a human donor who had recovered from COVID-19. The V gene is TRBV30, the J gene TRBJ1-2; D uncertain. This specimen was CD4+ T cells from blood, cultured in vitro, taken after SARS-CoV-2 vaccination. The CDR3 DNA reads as TGTGCCTGGGGGCTTAGCGGCTACACCTTC. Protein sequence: CAWGLSGYTF.